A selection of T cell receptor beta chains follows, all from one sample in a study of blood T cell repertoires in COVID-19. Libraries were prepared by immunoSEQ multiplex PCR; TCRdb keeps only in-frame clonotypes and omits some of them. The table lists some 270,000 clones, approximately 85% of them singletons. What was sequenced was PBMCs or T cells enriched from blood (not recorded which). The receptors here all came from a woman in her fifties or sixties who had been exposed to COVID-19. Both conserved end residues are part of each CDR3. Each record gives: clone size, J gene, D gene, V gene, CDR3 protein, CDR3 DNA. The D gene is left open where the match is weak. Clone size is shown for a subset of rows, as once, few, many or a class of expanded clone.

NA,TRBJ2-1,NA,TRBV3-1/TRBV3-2,CASRQGGYNEQFF,TGTGCCAGCCGTCAGGGGGGATACAATGAGCAGTTCTTC
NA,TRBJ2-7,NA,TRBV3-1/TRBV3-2,CASSQVQGYEQYF,TGTGCCAGCAGCCAAGTCCAGGGCTACGAGCAGTACTTC
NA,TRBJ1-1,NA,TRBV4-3,CASSQAVFTEAFF,TGCGCCAGCAGCCAAGCCGTCTTTACTGAAGCTTTCTTT
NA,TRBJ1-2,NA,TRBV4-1,CASSQPRAGPNHGYTF,TGCGCCAGCAGCCAACCCCGGGCGGGGCCTAACCATGGCTACACCTTC
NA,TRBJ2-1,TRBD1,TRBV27,CASSPTGQGRDEQFF,TGTGCCAGCAGTCCGACGGGACAGGGGAGAGATGAGCAGTTCTTC
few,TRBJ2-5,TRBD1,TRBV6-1,CASSEEAGAGGRETQYF,TGTGCCAGCAGTGAAGAAGCCGGGGCAGGGGGAAGGGAGACCCAGTACTTC
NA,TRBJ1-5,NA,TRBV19,CASSLTAINQPQHF,TGTGCCAGTAGTCTGACAGCGATCAATCAGCCCCAGCATTTT
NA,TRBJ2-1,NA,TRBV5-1,CASSLAAGSYNEQFF,TGCGCCAGCAGCTTGGCGGCGGGGAGTTACAATGAGCAGTTCTTC
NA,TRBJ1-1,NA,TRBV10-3,CAISETQDGEAFF,TGTGCCATCAGTGAGACTCAAGACGGGGAAGCTTTCTTT
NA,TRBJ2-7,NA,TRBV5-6,CASSQQGRGEQYF,TGTGCCAGCAGCCAACAGGGACGCGGCGAGCAGTACTTC
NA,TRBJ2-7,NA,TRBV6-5,CASRSDSSTYEQYF,TGTGCCAGCAGATCGGACAGTTCTACCTACGAGCAGTACTTC
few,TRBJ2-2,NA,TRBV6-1,CASSEAGLGAGELFF,TGTGCCAGCAGTGAAGCAGGGCTCGGGGCCGGGGAGCTGTTTTTT
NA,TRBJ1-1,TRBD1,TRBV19,CASQPQGSVNTEAFF,TGTGCCAGTCAACCACAGGGGTCCGTGAACACTGAAGCTTTCTTT
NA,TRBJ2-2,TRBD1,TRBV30,CAWSVRVGTGGLSGELFF,TGTGCCTGGAGTGTAAGGGTTGGGACAGGGGGCCTAAGCGGGGAGCTGTTTTTT
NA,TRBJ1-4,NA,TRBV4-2,CASSQGGPNEKLFF,TGTGCCAGCAGCCAAGGCGGCCCTAATGAAAAACTGTTTTTT
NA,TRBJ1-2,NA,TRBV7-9,CASSRQILGYTF,TGTGCCAGCAGCCGACAGATCTTAGGCTACACCTTC
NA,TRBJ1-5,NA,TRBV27,CASSIGDSNQPQHF,TGTGCCAGCAGCATCGGGGATAGCAATCAGCCCCAGCATTTT
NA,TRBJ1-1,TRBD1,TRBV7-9,CASSYNRGNSDTEAFF,TGTGCCAGCAGCTATAACAGGGGAAACTCGGACACTGAAGCTTTCTTT
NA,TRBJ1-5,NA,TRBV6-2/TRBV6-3,CASSFRAGGPQHF,TGTGCCAGCAGTTTTCGGGCGGGGGGGCCCCAGCATTTT
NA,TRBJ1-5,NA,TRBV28,CASLIGGGNQPQHF,TGTGCCAGCTTGATCGGGGGAGGGAATCAGCCCCAGCATTTT
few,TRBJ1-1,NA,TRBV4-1,CASSHTFSTEAFF,TGCGCCAGCAGCCATACTTTCTCCACTGAAGCTTTCTTT
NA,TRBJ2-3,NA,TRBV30,CAWSLGLAEDTQYF,TGTGCCTGGAGTTTAGGCCTCGCGGAAGATACGCAGTATTTT
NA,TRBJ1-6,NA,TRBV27,CASRPREVYNSPLHF,TGTGCCAGCAGACCCAGGGAGGTCTATAATTCACCCCTCCACTTT
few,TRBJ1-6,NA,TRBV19,CASSIGRGNSPLHF,TGTGCCAGTAGTATTGGTAGGGGAAATTCACCCCTCCACTTT
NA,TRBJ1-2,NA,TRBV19,CATAQYTTGNYGYTF,TGTGCCACGGCCCAATATACCACAGGGAACTATGGCTACACCTTC
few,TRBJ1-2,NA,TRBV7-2,CASNPGRATSYGYTF,TGTGCCAGCAACCCGGGCAGGGCTACATCATATGGCTACACCTTC
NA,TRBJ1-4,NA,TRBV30,CAWSGRAYEKLFF,TGTGCCTGGAGCGGCAGGGCTTATGAAAAACTGTTTTTT
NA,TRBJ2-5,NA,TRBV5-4,CASRISVGGPQETQYF,TGTGCCAGCAGGATATCAGTCGGGGGACCACAAGAGACCCAGTACTTC
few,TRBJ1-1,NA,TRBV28,CASRTGLANTEAFF,TGTGCCAGCAGAACTGGACTGGCGAACACTGAAGCTTTCTTT
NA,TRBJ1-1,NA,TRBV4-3,CASSFDRNTEAFF,TGCGCCAGCAGTTTCGACAGGAACACTGAAGCTTTCTTT
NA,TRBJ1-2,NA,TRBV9,CASSAQSRGGYTF,TGTGCCAGCAGCGCTCAGTCTCGCGGTGGCTACACCTTC
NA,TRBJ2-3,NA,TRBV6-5,CASSPSGGRADTQYF,TGTGCCAGCAGCCCCTCCGGGGGGCGGGCAGATACGCAGTATTTT
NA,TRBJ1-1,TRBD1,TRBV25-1,CASSEYRGRAFF,TGTGCCAGCAGTGAGTACAGGGGGCGAGCTTTCTTT
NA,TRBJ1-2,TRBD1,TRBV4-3,CASSQTGTGLYGYTF,TGCGCCAGCAGCCAAACCGGGACAGGGCTTTATGGCTACACCTTC
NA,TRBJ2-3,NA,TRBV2,CASSEGTSPRYTQYF,TGTGCCAGCAGTGAGGGGACATCCCCTCGATATACGCAGTATTTT
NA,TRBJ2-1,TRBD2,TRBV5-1,CASSPGLAGAYNEQFF,TGCGCCAGCAGCCCCGGGCTAGCGGGGGCTTACAATGAGCAGTTCTTC
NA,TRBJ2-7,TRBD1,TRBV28,CASNGPRETGAYEQYF,TGTGCCAGCAATGGCCCCCGGGAGACAGGGGCCTACGAGCAGTACTTC
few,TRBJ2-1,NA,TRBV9,CASSVNGRRDNEQFF,TGTGCCAGCAGCGTAAACGGGCGCAGGGACAATGAGCAGTTCTTC
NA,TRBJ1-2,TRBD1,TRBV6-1,CASSAQRTGTPANYGYTF,TGTGCCAGCAGTGCCCAGCGGACAGGGACCCCAGCTAACTATGGCTACACCTTC
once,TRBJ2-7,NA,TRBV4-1,CASSQGIAGAYEQYF,TGCGCCAGCAGCCAAGGAATTGCAGGGGCCTACGAGCAGTACTTC
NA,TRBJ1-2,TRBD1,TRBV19,CASSPRQGAYGYTF,TGTGCCAGTAGTCCGCGACAGGGGGCTTATGGCTACACCTTC
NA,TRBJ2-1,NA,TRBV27,CASTSTGTYNEQFF,TGTGCCAGCACCTCAACAGGGACCTACAATGAGCAGTTCTTC
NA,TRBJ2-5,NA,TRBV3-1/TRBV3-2,CASSQGGRETQYF,TGTGCCAGCAGCCAAGGAGGGCGGGAGACCCAGTACTTC
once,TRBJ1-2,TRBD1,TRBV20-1,CSASDRVYGYTF,TGCAGTGCAAGTGACAGGGTCTATGGCTACACCTTC
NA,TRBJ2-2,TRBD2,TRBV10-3,CAISSPPLAGGVDTGELFF,TGTGCCATCAGTTCCCCCCCACTAGCGGGGGGGGTTGACACCGGGGAGCTGTTTTTT
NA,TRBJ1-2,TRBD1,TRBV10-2,CASLGVDRGHYGYTF,TGCGCCAGCCTGGGGGTAGACAGGGGACACTATGGCTACACCTTC
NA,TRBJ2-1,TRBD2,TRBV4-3,CASSQVTSGGNEQFF,TGCGCCAGCAGCCAAGTCACTAGCGGGGGTAATGAGCAGTTCTTC
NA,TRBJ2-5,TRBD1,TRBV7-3,CASSQTGAVETQYF,TGTGCCAGCAGCCAGACAGGGGCGGTAGAGACCCAGTACTTC
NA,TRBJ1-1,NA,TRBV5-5,CASSSPGSVNTEAFF,TGTGCCAGCAGCTCGCCGGGATCTGTGAACACTGAAGCTTTCTTT
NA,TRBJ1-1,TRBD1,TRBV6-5,CASRVRTGGTEAFF,TGTGCCAGCCGAGTGAGGACAGGGGGGACTGAAGCTTTCTTT
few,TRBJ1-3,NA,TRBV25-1,CASRGDLLNTIYF,TGTGCCAGCAGAGGAGATCTTCTAAACACCATATATTTT
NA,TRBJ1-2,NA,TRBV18,CASSPGANYGYTF,TGTGCCAGCTCACCCGGGGCTAACTATGGCTACACCTTC
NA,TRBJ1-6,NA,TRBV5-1,CASREGGSPLHF,TGCGCCAGCAGAGAAGGGGGTTCACCCCTCCACTTT